A single sample gave rise to the 24 T cell receptor beta chains below, sequenced in a study of shared clonotypes between healthy human individuals. Generated by immunoSEQ multiplex PCR, the TCRdb table keeps only in-frame clones and is missing some. The sample includes a few million clones, roughly 90% of them seen just once. Input material: naive CD4+ T cells from PBMCs. Subset in this sample: CD45RA+ positively selected. The receptor set was obtained from a man aged 18 to 30 in good health. Some clones in this sample may be carry-over from other donors' samples.

The gene calls are TRBV11-3 and TRBJ2-7; 7 bases map to TRBD1. The CDR3 runs 15 residues. J lost 3 bases, V lost 5 bases, and 10 bases had no gene match. CDR1 and CDR2 from the germline V gene are SGHNT and YENEEA. Here the CDR3 reads CASSLGGARDYEQYF. In DNA form, the CDR3 reads TGTGCCAGCAGCCTAGGGGGCGCCCGGGACTACGAGCAGTACTTC.

The V gene is TRBV5-6, the J gene TRBJ2-2; either TRBD1 or TRBD2 may fit D (5 bases each). V lost 4 bases to trimming and J lost 3 bases, with 16 bases between them. This CDR3 comprises 16 residues. Germline CDR1 is SGHDT and CDR2 is YYEEEE. The CDR3 here is CASSGASRAYTGELFF. The CDR3, as DNA: TGTGCCAGCAGCGGAGCTAGCAGGGCCTACACCGGGGAGCTGTTTTTT.

This rearrangement joins TRBV27 to TRBJ1-2; D is perhaps TRBD1 (6 bases). Per the germline V gene, CDR1 is MNHEY and CDR2 is SMNVEV (reference sequence). Trimming took 3 bases from V and 1 from J, leaving 21 bases between them. The CDR3 length is 18 residues. DNA for the CDR3: TGTGCCAGCAGTTTGCACAGGGTGCCCCTCTTAGTTAACTATGGCTACACCTTC. Translated: CASSLHRVPLLVNYGYTF.

The chain carries TRBV11-2 and TRBJ2-1, with 13 bases that match TRBD2. Germline V gives CDR1 SGHAT, CDR2 FQNNGV. This CDR3 has 15 amino acids. With V trimmed by 5 bases and J by 8 bases, 6 bases remained unmatched. CDR3 coding DNA: TGTGCCAGCAGCCCAAGGACTAGCGGGAGTTATGAGCAGTTCTTC. Encoded protein: CASSPRTSGSYEQFF.

CDR3 protein: CASSPSGRGQFF. As DNA, the CDR3 is TGTGCCAGCAGCCCCAGCGGGAGGGGGCAGTTCTTC. The chain employs TRBV28 and TRBJ2-1; TRBD2 matches at 10 bases. Trimming took 6 bases from V and 12 from J; bases not matched to a gene: 5. CDR1 is MDHEN and CDR2 is SYDVKM in the germline V gene. The CDR3 has 12 amino acids.

V usage is TRBV23-1 and J usage is TRBJ2-2, with D possibly being TRBD1 (5 bases). TRBV23-1 is designated an ORF whose function remains uncertain. V was clipped by 4 bases and J by 6 bases, with 18 bases between them. The CDR3 contains 16 residues. Here the CDR3 DNA reads TGCGCCAGCAGTCCGATAGAGACAGTACCCGCCGGGGAGCTGTTTTTT. Translated, it gives CASSPIETVPAGELFF.

The chain couples TRBV19 to TRBJ2-7, with D perhaps matching TRBD2 (6 bases). Trimming stripped 6 bases from V and 5 bases from J, with 14 bases between. CDR1 LNHDA and CDR2 SQIVND come from the germline V gene (reference sequence). This CDR3 has 13 amino acids. CDR3 residues: CASRAGGRDEQYF. The CDR3 bases are TGTGCCAGTAGGGCTGGAGGGCGGGACGAGCAGTACTTC. Based on the CDR3 plus reference TRBV19 and TRBJ2-7, the full variable domain is DGGITQSPKYLFRKEGQNVTLSCEQNLNHDAMYWYRQDPGQGLRLIYYSQIVNDFQKGDIAEGYSVSREKKESFPLTVTSAQKNPTAFYLCASRAGGRDEQYFGPGTRLTVT.

J is TRBJ2-3 and V is TRBV10-3, with a possible D match to TRBD2 (5 bases). The CDR3 is made up of 12 amino acids. Germline CDR1 is ENHRY and CDR2 is SYGVKD. V gave up 5 bases and J gave up 9 bases, with 12 bases separating them. Written as DNA, the CDR3 is TGTGCCATCAGTAACTATAGGGAGACGCAGTATTTT. This encodes CAISNYRETQYF.

The V call is TRBV5-1, the J call TRBJ1-4, with TRBD1 as a possible D gene (5 bases). The CDR3 sequence is 15 residues long. CDR1 SGHRS and CDR2 YFSETQ come from the germline V gene. Trimming took off 3 bases at V and 6 bases at J, with 15 bases between the two ends. CDR3 DNA: TGCGCCAGCAGCTCCCGGGCGGGGACCTATGAAAAACTGTTTTTT. Its protein product is CASSSRAGTYEKLFF.

The V gene is TRBV7-2, the J gene TRBJ2-3, with 12 bases that match TRBD2. The CDR3 spans 17 residues. V was pared by 5 bases and J by 7 bases, with 13 bases of the junction left unmatched. The V gene's germline CDR1 is SGHTA and CDR2 FQGNSA. Here the CDR3 DNA reads TGTGCCAGCAGCCCAGTTCGGCTAGCGGGAGGGCCAAATACGCAGTATTTT. It translates to CASSPVRLAGGPNTQYF.

The chain combines TRBV5-1 with TRBJ2-2; D is unclear. Germline V lookup: CDR1 SGHRS, CDR2 YFSETQ. The CDR3 has 14 amino acids. The V end was cut by 5 bases, the J end by 7 bases, with 15 bases between. CDR3 coding DNA: TGCGCCAGCAGGGAACAGTCGGGCGACGGGGAGCTGTTTTTT. Amino acids: CASREQSGDGELFF.

The chain has TRBV5-1 and TRBJ2-2; 7 bases are a match to TRBD2. V dropped 4 bases and J dropped 5; count of bases not matched to a gene: 17. The CDR3 totals 18 residues. Looked up from germline, CDR1 is SGHRS and CDR2 is YFSETQ. CDR3 DNA sequence: TGCGCCAGCAGCCCTAATGCGGGTGCGGGAGTAGGGACCGGGGAGCTGTTTTTT. It is translated as CASSPNAGAGVGTGELFF.

This clone has only one observation. This chain uses TRBV9 with TRBJ1-2, with TRBD1 matching over 10 bases. Germline V gene data show CDR1 as SGDLS and CDR2 as YYNGEE. CDR3 length equals 15 residues. The V and J ends lost 0 bases and 8 bases, in that order; junction bases with no gene match: 7. CDR3 residues: CASSVASWGQGGYTF. CDR3 nucleotide sequence: TGTGCCAGCAGCGTAGCATCATGGGGACAGGGGGGCTACACCTTC.

The V gene is TRBV18, the J gene TRBJ2-7, with D perhaps TRBD1 or TRBD2 (6 bases each). Germline V CDR1 and CDR2: KGHSH, LQKENI. The V and J ends lost 3 bases and 3 bases respectively, with 15 bases between them. The CDR3 length is 15 residues. The CDR3 DNA sequence: TGTGCCAGCTCACCCCCCGGGGGCCAAAACTACGAGCAGTACTTC. Protein sequence: CASSPPGGQNYEQYF.

The rearrangement uses TRBV10-1 and TRBJ2-1, with D possibly TRBD2 on 6 matching bases. Germline CDR1 reads WNHNN; CDR2 reads SYGVQD (reference sequence). V dropped 3 bases and J dropped 1 base, with 16 bases sitting between them. This CDR3 is 17 amino acids long. DNA for the CDR3: TGCGCCAGCAGTGAATCGGCTAGCGCGAATTCCTACAATGAGCAGTTCTTC. Translating gives CASSESASANSYNEQFF.

The V call is TRBV4-1, the J call TRBJ2-7; no reliable D call. V was shortened by 4 bases and J by 2 bases, with 9 bases between the two germline ends. This CDR3 is built from 13 residues. CDR1 and CDR2 from the germline V gene are MGHRA and YSYEKL. CDR3 sequence: CASSRDTTYEQYF. The CDR3 region has the DNA TGCGCCAGCAGCCGCGACACCACCTACGAGCAGTACTTC.

The chain combines TRBV4-3 with TRBJ2-7; possibly TRBD1 or TRBD2 for D (6 bases each). The V gene lost 3 bases and the J gene lost 2 bases, with 17 bases spanning the gap. Germline V gene sequence: CDR1 LGHNA, CDR2 YSLEER. CDR3 length: 16 residues. The CDR3 reads CASSQVGGLTTYEQYF. In DNA form, the CDR3 reads TGCGCCAGCAGCCAGGTCGGGGGCTTAACTACCTACGAGCAGTACTTC.

On this clone itself: This sample includes further DNA sequences coding for the same CDR3. V and J are TRBV6-5 and TRBJ2-7; a possible D gene is TRBD1 (5 bases). This CDR3 is 11 amino acids long. Trimming shortened V by 5 bases and J by 4 bases, and 6 bases separated the two germline ends. Germline V gene lookup returns CDR1 MNHEY and CDR2 SVGAGI. CDR3 loop: CASSDRYEQYF. In DNA form, the CDR3 reads TGTGCCAGCAGTGACAGATACGAGCAGTACTTC.

The CDR3: CASSLTVQGRGNEQFF. Here the CDR3 DNA reads TGTGCCAGCAGCTTAACGGTCCAGGGAAGGGGCAATGAGCAGTTCTTC. The chain employs TRBV7-3 and TRBJ2-1, with a weak D call TRBD1 (5 bases). The CDR3 extends over 16 amino acids. With 0 bases removed from V and 6 bases from J, the gap between germline ends came to 15 bases. Per the germline V gene, CDR1 is SGHTA and CDR2 is FQGTGA.

The V and J genes are TRBV5-4 and TRBJ2-7; D is perhaps TRBD2 (6 bases). Trimming cost V 2 bases and J 0 bases, with 12 bases left between them. The V gene's germline CDR1 is SGHNT and CDR2 YYREEE (reference sequence). This CDR3 has 15 amino acids. CDR3 DNA: TGTGCCAGCAGCTTTGGCGGGGCGAGCTCCTACGAGCAGTACTTC. It yields the protein CASSFGGASSYEQYF.

J is TRBJ2-7 and V is TRBV9, with D perhaps assigned TRBD1 or TRBD2 (5 bases each). The V and J ends lost 7 bases and 3 bases respectively, with 17 bases between them. Germline V gene data show CDR1 as SGDLS and CDR2 as YYNGEE. There are 14 residues in the CDR3. For the CDR3, the DNA is TGTGCCAGCGCGAGAGGGGCAGGGAACTACGAGCAGTACTTC. This codes for CASARGAGNYEQYF. The full variable domain, in which reference TRBV9 and TRBJ2-7 provide the parts outside the CDR3, is DSGVTQTPKHLITATGQRVTLRCSPRSGDLSVYWYQQSLDQGLQFLIQYYNGEERAKGNILERFSAQQFPDLHSELNLSSLELGDSALYFCASARGAGNYEQYFGPGTRLTVT.

V usage is TRBV5-1 and J usage is TRBJ2-3; TRBD1 agrees at 8 bases. Trimming at V came to 1 base and at J to 0 bases, leaving 4 bases not matched to a gene. This CDR3 is 16 amino acids long. Per the germline V gene, CDR1 is SGHRS and CDR2 is YFSETQ. The CDR3 reads CASSLPGQGSTDTQYF. CDR3 in DNA: TGCGCCAGCAGCTTGCCTGGACAGGGCAGCACAGATACGCAGTATTTT.

V and J are TRBV7-2 and TRBJ2-7; D is perhaps TRBD2 (7 bases). Deletions cut 4 bases from V and 6 bases from J, with 25 bases between. This CDR3 region has 17 residues. Per the germline V gene, CDR1 is SGHTA and CDR2 is FQGNSA. This chain's CDR3 is CASSSPGGGGRRGEQYF. CDR3 sequence (DNA): TGTGCCAGCAGCTCCCCGGGGGGAGGGGGGCGAAGAGGCGAGCAGTACTTC.

This clone was detected once. CDR3 residues: CASSLGPPSVYEQYF. The CDR3 coding sequence is TGTGCCAGCAGCTTAGGTCCCCCTAGCGTCTACGAGCAGTACTTC. The rearrangement links TRBV7-2 to TRBJ2-7; tentatively, D is TRBD2 (6 bases). Trimming removed 1 base at V and 3 bases at J, with 13 bases between. Looked up from germline, CDR1 is SGHTA and CDR2 is FQGNSA. The CDR3 is 15 amino acids.